This T cell receptor beta chain stems from a study of cytotoxic CD8 clonotypes in ibrutinib-treated CLL (dated by TCRdb to about 2021). For the wider study: In this cohort, approximately 14 patients were treatment-naive and approximately twelve were relapsed/refractory, while 17 to 18 had unmutated IGHV. Responses were partial in roughly 24 patients and complete in 2; after median approximately 69 months follow-up, some 15 stayed in remission and 12 progressed. Response samples were obtained after a median of roughly 13 months of treatment, with a range of about 6 to 36 months. An average of about 250,000 productive templates and 94,082 productive rearrangements was obtained per sample. Longitudinal samples were available for about 30% of the roughly 86 trial participants. Cryopreserved peripheral blood mononuclear cells were collected before treatment, at response, and at either disease progression or sustained remission. Every remission and progressive disease sample was obtained while ibrutinib was still being received by the patients. What the study reported, not specific to this receptor: Baseline clonality was found to be higher than that of age-matched healthy donors and was strongly correlated with circulating CD8+ T-cell counts. An increase in clonality was observed at ibrutinib response, with clonality remaining stable during sustained remission and falling back toward baseline at progression. Public clonotypes were rare and either contracted or stayed stable during treatment, and the rise in clonality at ibrutinib response reflected the expansion of private clonotypes. Sustained-remission and progressing patients did not have matched sampling times, and lymph node repertoires were not examined.

Points on this clone: Its antigen remains undetermined. Per-base quality was not reported, and no clone a single base away is much larger than it.

The CDR3 runs 16 amino acids, cysteine and phenylalanine included. Just the 48-base CDR3 DNA is kept, in frame starting at base 1. The germline V gene gives CDR1 as SGHTA and CDR2 as FQGNSA. V is reduced by 1 base and J by 4 bases, leaving a spacing of 16 bases between them. The goal of deep resolution MiSeq sequencing was a depth between 1 in 1 million and 1 in 200,000 T cells, and coverage averaged 10x per clonotype. TCR beta libraries were generated with the immunoSEQ hsTCRB Kit. The study's own analysis went as follows. ImmunoSEQ Data Assistant and ImmunoSEQ Analyzer were used for data analysis, and V, D and J genes were assigned according to IMGT definitions. Clonality, which ranges from 0 to 1, was calculated as one minus the normalized Shannon entropy of productive rearrangement frequencies. Public clonotype analysis was restricted to overrepresented clonotypes comprising at least 0.05% of each patient's repertoire. Repertoires from some twelve age-matched healthy donors in immuneACCESS were used as clonality controls. Imported from immuneACCESS, the table was reduced by TCRdb to in-frame sequences with V and J called. These copies leave out some clones; in studies compared against another copy, an unresolved V gene accounts for under half, and the cause of the remainder is not known. The V and J calls and clone size come from that table; D and trimming were worked out from the DNA. This sample is represented by approximately 190,000 clones; 65% to 80% of them were singletons. Of the sample, roughly 5.9% falls within the top ten clones.

In light of the paper, this sample's time point label describes: 12 months on ibrutinib. For TCR beta library preparation, roughly 2.2 micrograms of genomic DNA were isolated from cryopreserved PBMCs. Longitudinal blood samples from CLL patients receiving ibrutinib monotherapy were subjected to high-throughput TCR beta sequencing. The patients were enrolled in a single-center, open-label phase 2 trial of ibrutinib monotherapy. The chain was built from TRBV7-2 and TRBJ1-2; 5 matching bases give a weak D call of TRBD1. The TCR originated in a human donor with chronic lymphocytic leukemia. The sample here was PBMCs, taken after 12 months of ibrutinib treatment. The bases are TGTGCCAGCAGCTTAGGGGGGAGGGGCTCAGGCTATGGCTACACCTTC. Protein translation: CASSLGGRGSGYGYTF.